These T cell receptor beta chains were read from a single sample in a study of T cells after yellow fever vaccination. Each CDR3 protein is one row after TCRdb ran MiXCR on the 5' RACE reads. The table records about 310,000 distinct CDR3 sequences, around 3.6% of them present only once. The material sequenced was PBMCs, taken on the day of the yellow fever booster vaccination. These receptors all come from a man between 18 and 35 years old who received the YFV17D yellow fever vaccine. The CDR3 runs from the conserved cysteine through the conserved F or W. Fields, in order: clone size, D gene, V gene, J gene, CDR3 protein, CDR3 DNA. A D gene is named only where the DNA matches it firmly. Size is stated for part of the rows, as once, few or many counts, or as a class when the clone is expanded.

many	TRBD1	TRBV18	TRBJ2-7	CASSQGQGALTYEQYF	TGTGCCAGCTCACAAGGACAGGGCGCGTTGACCTACGAGCAGTACTTC
many	NA	TRBV4-1	TRBJ2-5	CASSATGTKETQYF	TGCGCCAGCAGCGCAACCGGGACAAAAGAGACCCAGTACTTC
many	NA	TRBV5-1	TRBJ2-1	CASSDWSDNEQFF	TGCGCCAGCAGCGACTGGTCTGACAATGAGCAGTTCTTC
few	NA	TRBV5-4	TRBJ2-5	CASSLAAAETQYF	TGTGCCAGCAGCTTGGCCGCGGCCGAGACCCAGTACTTC
few	NA	TRBV2	TRBJ1-1	CASSVERNTEAFF	TGTGCCAGCAGTGTTGAGAGGAACACTGAAGCTTTCTTT
many	NA	TRBV7-2	TRBJ2-5	CASSLGPQETQYF	TGTGCCAGCAGTCTTGGACCCCAAGAGACCCAGTACTTC
few	NA	TRBV7-2	TRBJ2-1	CASSLAWGHYNEQFF	TGTGCCAGCAGCTTAGCGTGGGGGCATTACAATGAGCAGTTCTTC
many	NA	TRBV5-1	TRBJ2-2	CASRDTDTGELFF	TGCGCCAGCCGCGACACGGACACCGGGGAGCTGTTTTTT
few	NA	TRBV7-2	TRBJ2-7	CASSLTLYEQYF	TGTGCCAGCAGTTTAACCCTCTACGAGCAGTACTTC
few	NA	TRBV7-2	TRBJ1-1	CASSHDWGATEAFF	TGTGCCAGCAGCCACGACTGGGGGGCCACTGAAGCTTTCTTT
few	NA	TRBV4-3	TRBJ2-3	CASSQDGWGSTDTQYF	TGCGCCAGCAGCCAAGATGGGTGGGGGAGCACAGATACGCAGTATTTT
few	TRBD1	TRBV14	TRBJ2-5	CASSQEGQGAKRETQYF	TGTGCCAGCAGCCAAGAGGGACAGGGGGCTAAACGAGAGACCCAGTACTTC
NA	NA	TRBV7-7	TRBJ2-5	CASSQSRGSETQYF	TGTGCCAGCAGCCAAAGCCGGGGGTCGGAGACCCAGTACTTC
many	NA	TRBV20-1	TRBJ2-5	CSASMGLQETQYF	TGCAGTGCTAGTATGGGACTTCAAGAGACCCAGTACTTC
few	TRBD2	TRBV20-1	TRBJ2-3	CSARAASGTSSTDTQYF	TGCAGTGCTAGAGCTGCTAGCGGAACCTCTAGCACAGATACGCAGTATTTT
NA	NA	TRBV5-1	TRBJ1-1	CASSPVGYSEAFF	TGCGCCAGCAGCCCCGTCGGGTACAGTGAAGCTTTCTTT
many	TRBD1	TRBV5-1	TRBJ2-6	CASSPWGTRTGGVSGANVLTF	TGCGCCAGCAGCCCTTGGGGTACGAGGACAGGGGGAGTCTCTGGGGCCAACGTCCTGACTTTC
many	NA	TRBV20-1	TRBJ1-6	CSARDILGLINSPLHF	TGCAGTGCTAGAGATATCTTGGGGTTAATTAATTCACCCCTCCACTTT
many	TRBD2	TRBV7-3	TRBJ2-3	CASSLNSRGVRDMQYF	TGTGCCAGCAGCTTAAATTCCCGGGGGGTGAGAGATATGCAGTATTTT
many	TRBD1	TRBV3-1	TRBJ2-1	CASSQTGGWNEQFF	TGTGCCAGCAGCCAAACAGGGGGATGGAATGAGCAGTTCTTC
many	NA	TRBV18	TRBJ1-4	CASSPQGKGEKLFF	TGTGCCAGCTCACCACAGGGGAAAGGAGAAAAACTGTTTTTT
NA	NA	TRBV7-9	TRBJ1-1	CASSLRGGGKTEAFF	TGTGCCAGCAGCTTAAGAGGGGGAGGTAAGACTGAAGCTTTCTTT
many	TRBD2	TRBV5-1	TRBJ2-2	CASMASGNTGELFF	TGCGCCAGCATGGCTAGCGGTAACACCGGGGAGCTGTTTTTT